This TCR beta chain was found in a study of T cells in Graves' hyperthyroidism and ophthalmopathy. Overall study results and limits: Ophthalmopathy, which appeared later, was predicted by the model a median 6.5 months before onset. Among clonotypes expanded in thyroid above 0.001, most were also found in blood.

This clonotype came up many times. As yet, its antigen is unknown. No progression to ophthalmopathy during 18 months of follow-up defined stable disease. Diagnosis relied on clinical symptoms, serum thyroxine and TRAb, thyroid ultrasound and orbital computed tomography. The CDR3 runs 11 residues. Germline-derived CDR1 and CDR2 are DFQATT and SNEGSKA (reference sequence). Trimming stripped 6 bases from V and 5 bases from J, with 10 bases between. The TCR beta CDR3 regions underwent amplification using RNA transcripts as the source. A set of HTBI primers served as the primers for a first-round RT-PCR of the TCR CDR3. TCRdb re-called the multiplex PCR reads through MiXCR, storing one row per CDR3 protein. The table has almost 600,000 distinct CDR3 sequences, under 60% seen once; the top ten hold approximately 7.5%.

V gene TRBV20-1 combines with J gene TRBJ1-2; no definite D call. This TCR was sampled from a woman between 18 and 30 years old with Graves' hyperthyroidism. Sequencing was carried out using peripheral blood or thyroid tissue (not recorded which). Here the CDR3 reads CSASGRYGYTF. The CDR3 DNA sequence: TGCAGTGCCTCCGGACGGTATGGCTACACCTTC.